This T cell receptor beta chain derives from a study of shared clonotypes between healthy human individuals. Findings and caveats of the study: With few donors, the genetic and exposure-history diversity represented was limited. What naive subsets generally showed was a larger estimated richness than memory subsets showed.

Around 30,000 T cell genomes, or about 190 ng DNA, went into the sorted-subset replicate PCRs. This table comes from immunoSEQ multiplex PCR, and its TCRdb copy is limited to in-frame clones, with some not included. This sample has approximately 530,000 clones; about 96% occur once, and the top ten carry 0.055% to 0.075%. The CDR3 is 15 amino acids. Looked up from germline, CDR1 is MDHEN and CDR2 is SYDVKM. Investigators divided CD4+ cells into CD45RA+ naive and CD45RA-negative memory subsets. To note about this clone: Its antigen is currently unknown.

The receptor's source is a woman in her twenties or thirties in good health. The rearrangement links TRBV28 to TRBJ2-5, with 13 bases aligning to TRBD2. The J call may be faulty, since TRBJ2-7 better matches the DNA end. Sample: naive CD4+ T cells sorted from blood. The subset: CD45RA+ positively selected. The CDR3 sequence is CASRTTSGRIYEQYF. DNA for the CDR3: TGTGCCAGCAGGACGACTAGCGGGAGGATCTACGAGCAGTACTTC.